These 2 T cell receptor beta chains share one sample of origin, sequenced in a study of cytomegalovirus exposure and HLA in healthy donors. Researchers ran the PCR with 60 Vbeta and 13 Jbeta primers. Assay: immunoSEQ multiplex PCR; the TCRdb copy retains only in-frame clones and omits some. The sample has some 200,000 clones; more than 75% are singletons. The material sequenced was PBMCs. The receptors were sampled from a woman aged 40 to 49 in good health and CMV-seronegative.

This clone showed up just once. V and J are TRBV30 and TRBJ1-6; D is undetermined. V was shortened by 2 bases and J by 14 bases, with 19 bases between the two germline ends. This CDR3 has 14 amino acids. The germline CDR1 and CDR2 sequences are GTSNPN and SVGIG (reference sequence). DNA of the CDR3: TGTGCCTGGAGTACTACCGGACGGGAACTTGCCCTCCACTTT. Its translation is CAWSTTGRELALHF.

V usage is TRBV28 and J usage is TRBJ2-1; the match to TRBD2 covers 11 bases. Germline V gene lookup returns CDR1 MDHEN and CDR2 SYDVKM. With V trimmed by 4 bases and J by 1 base, 6 bases remained unmatched. This CDR3 has 17 residues. In DNA, the CDR3 is TGTGCCAGCAGTTCCTCACTAGCGGGAGTATCCTACAATGAGCAGTTCTTC. Translated: CASSSSLAGVSYNEQFF.